The next 14 T cell receptor beta chains were all read from a single sample in a study of T cells in Graves' hyperthyroidism and ophthalmopathy. Researchers took RNA transcripts and amplified the TCR beta CDR3 regions from them. Researchers ran a first-round RT-PCR on the TCR CDR3 using the HTBI primer set. TCRdb reprocessed the multiplex PCR reads with MiXCR, giving one entry per CDR3 protein. The sample includes about 210,000 distinct CDR3 sequences, approximately 17% of them seen just once. Sequencing was done on a sample of blood. These receptors all stem from a man aged 45-65 years with Graves' hyperthyroidism.

The chain employs TRBV19 and TRBJ2-1, with D uncertain. CDR1 and CDR2 (germline): LNHDA, SQIVND (reference sequence). Deletions cut 3 bases from V and 0 bases from J, with 9 bases between. The CDR3 has 15 amino acids. The CDR3 here is CASSIVRSSYNEQFF. CDR3 in DNA: TGTGCCAGTAGTATCGTCCGGAGCTCCTACAATGAGCAGTTCTTC.

The rearrangement links TRBV5-8 to TRBJ2-5; D is unresolved. Germline values: CDR1 SGHTS, CDR2 YDEGEE. The CDR3 contains 14 residues. V was clipped by 0 bases and J by 1 base, with 7 bases between them. This chain's CDR3 is CASSLGSSQETQYF. The DNA for the CDR3 is TGTGCCAGCAGCTTGGGAAGCAGCCAAGAGACCCAGTACTTC.

This clonotype was recorded only once. The chain uses TRBV29-1 and TRBJ2-3; 8 bases match TRBD2. The V segment lost 3 bases and the J segment 4 bases; nucleotides outside the gene matches: 6. CDR1 and CDR2 (germline): SQVTM, ANQGSEA. CDR3 length: 14 amino acids. CDR3 in DNA: TGCAGCGTTGATAATCGGGAGGGGGCAGATACGCAGTATTTT. Translating it yields CSVDNREGADTQYF.

The rearrangement uses TRBV4-1 and TRBJ2-1, with D tentatively TRBD2 (7 bases). Per germline, CDR1 MGHRA and CDR2 YSYEKL. The CDR3 has 18 residues. V lost 4 bases and J lost 1, with 20 bases in between. The DNA of the CDR3 is TGCGCCAGCAGCCGATCCCCCGCCAGGGGAGGGTCCTACAATGAGCAGTTCTTC. Translation gives CASSRSPARGGSYNEQFF.

At least ten counts were recorded for this clonotype. The chain carries TRBV6-1 and TRBJ2-1; D remains unclear. The CDR3 contains 13 residues. Trimming removed 5 bases at V and 9 bases at J, with 14 bases between. CDR1 and CDR2 from the germline V gene are MNHNS and SASEGT. The CDR3 is CASSSTVSVEQFF. The CDR3 DNA reads as TGTGCCAGCAGTTCTACAGTGTCCGTTGAGCAGTTCTTC.

This chain uses TRBV19 with TRBJ2-2; D remains unclear. Germline-derived CDR1 and CDR2 are LNHDA and SQIVND (reference sequence). V was shortened by 7 bases and J by 4 bases, with 10 bases between the two germline ends. The CDR3 has 13 amino acids. The CDR3 protein is CASKAGPTGELFF. In DNA, the CDR3 is TGTGCCAGTAAGGCCGGCCCCACCGGGGAGCTGTTTTTT. The whole variable domain, filled in from reference TRBV19 and TRBJ2-2, reads DGGITQSPKYLFRKEGQNVTLSCEQNLNHDAMYWYRQDPGQGLRLIYYSQIVNDFQKGDIAEGYSVSREKKESFPLTVTSAQKNPTAFYLCASKAGPTGELFFGEGSRLTVL.

This clonotype was recorded many times. This sequence joins TRBV28 and TRBJ2-7, with D tentatively TRBD1 (5 bases). This CDR3 comprises 14 residues. Deletions cut 6 bases from V and 5 bases from J, with 17 bases between. In germline, CDR1 is MDHEN, CDR2 SYDVKM. Written as DNA, the CDR3 is TGTGCCAGCAGCTGGGCTTCCAGGGCCCACGAGCAGTACTTC. As protein: CASSWASRAHEQYF.

This clonotype has ten or more counts. The chain employs TRBV5-8 and TRBJ2-3; 9 bases match TRBD2. The CDR3 is 16 residues long. The germline V gene has CDR1 SGHTS and CDR2 YDEGEE. V was clipped by 4 bases and J by 2 bases; unmatched bases: 8. CDR3 region: CASSGGLAGHTDTQYF. CDR3 bases: TGTGCCAGCAGCGGCGGGCTAGCGGGGCACACAGATACGCAGTATTTT.

This clonotype was counted a few times. The rearrangement joins TRBV5-1 to TRBJ2-1; D might be TRBD2 (5 bases). The V gene lost 4 bases and the J gene lost 3 bases, with 11 bases spanning the gap. Germline assignment: CDR1 SGHRS and CDR2 YFSETQ. This CDR3 spans 14 amino acids. The CDR3, as DNA: TGCGCCAGCAGCCTCCAGGAGGTCTACAATGAGCAGTTCTTC. This translates into CASSLQEVYNEQFF.

This clonotype was recorded at least ten times. The chain employs TRBV28 and TRBJ2-7, with TRBD2 matching over 9 bases. The V and J ends lost 5 bases and 0 bases, in that order; junction bases with no gene match: 5. The CDR3 has 15 residues. Germline loops: CDR1 MDHEN, CDR2 SYDVKM. The CDR3 sequence: CASSPLAGFSYEQYF. CDR3 coding DNA: TGTGCCAGCAGTCCTCTAGCGGGATTCTCCTACGAGCAGTACTTC. Based on the CDR3 plus reference TRBV28 and TRBJ2-7, the full variable domain is DVKVTQSSRYLVKRTGEKVFLECVQDMDHENMFWYRQDPGLGLRLIYFSYDVKMKEKGDIPEGYSVSREKKERFSLILESASTNQTSMYLCASSPLAGFSYEQYFGPGTRLTVT.

V gene TRBV28 combines with J gene TRBJ2-7; 8 bases fit TRBD1. The J segment lost 3 bases and the V segment lost 3 bases, leaving 16 bases of the junction unmatched. The CDR3 consists of 18 residues. Germline values: CDR1 MDHEN, CDR2 SYDVKM. CDR3 sequence: CASSFTAWWEQGDYEQYF. CDR3 nucleotide sequence: TGTGCCAGCAGTTTTACGGCTTGGTGGGAACAGGGGGACTACGAGCAGTACTTC. The full variable domain, its missing parts supplied by reference TRBV28 and TRBJ2-7, is DVKVTQSSRYLVKRTGEKVFLECVQDMDHENMFWYRQDPGLGLRLIYFSYDVKMKEKGDIPEGYSVSREKKERFSLILESASTNQTSMYLCASSFTAWWEQGDYEQYFGPGTRLTVT.

There are many counts of this clonotype. CDR3 sequence (DNA): TGTGCCAGCAGCTTAATCGGCTCCTACAATGAGCAGTTCTTC. The encoded protein is CASSLIGSYNEQFF. V usage is TRBV11-2 and J usage is TRBJ2-1; no clear D gene. Germline lookup yields CDR1 SGHAT and CDR2 FQNNGV. This CDR3 has 14 amino acids. The V end lost 2 bases, the J end lost 0 bases, and 5 bases lay between the germline ends.

This clonotype has at least ten counts. The chain employs TRBV2 and TRBJ2-7; D is uncertain. The CDR3 extends over 11 amino acids. V was cut by 6 bases and J by 3 bases, with 6 bases left in between. Germline V gene lookup returns CDR1 SNHLY and CDR2 FYNNEI. The CDR3 is CASRNYYEQYF. The DNA for the CDR3 is TGTGCCAGCAGAAATTACTACGAGCAGTACTTC.

This clonotype was seen ten or more times. The chain joins TRBV7-2 to TRBJ2-7, with a tentative D call TRBD1 (5 bases). V was trimmed by 5 bases and J by 5 bases, leaving 22 bases between them. The CDR3 is 16 residues long. Germline lookup yields CDR1 SGHTA and CDR2 FQGNSA. As DNA, the CDR3 is TGTGCCAGCAGCCCTCCCCCAGCGCAGGGTGGCAACGAGCAGTACTTC. This encodes CASSPPPAQGGNEQYF.